The 20 T cell receptor beta chains given below trace back to one sample, sequenced in a study of T cell changes during pregnancy in multiple sclerosis. Libraries were prepared by immunoSEQ multiplex PCR; TCRdb keeps only in-frame clonotypes and omits some of them. The repertoire has 30,000 or so clones, about 93% of them found once; the top ten carry 5% to 7.5%. The specimen comprised CD8+ T cells from peripheral blood mononuclear cells, sampled before pregnancy. All receptors come from a female donor with multiple sclerosis, enrolled in a pregnancy study.

V gene TRBV27 combines with J gene TRBJ2-7, with TRBD2 matching over 7 bases. The CDR3 covers 14 residues. Germline V gene lookup returns CDR1 MNHEY and CDR2 SMNVEV (reference sequence). V gave up 3 bases and J gave up 3 bases; unmatched junction bases: 5. CDR3 amino acids: CASSFSGGSYEQYF. For the CDR3, the DNA is TGTGCCAGCAGTTTCTCCGGCGGGAGCTACGAGCAGTACTTC.

The chain links TRBV14 to TRBJ2-7, with 9 bases aligning to TRBD2. The CDR3 is 15 residues long. Germline V gene lookup returns CDR1 SGHDN and CDR2 FVKESK. Germline trimming cut 5 bases from V and 3 bases from J; bases unmatched to any gene: 8. DNA of the CDR3: TGTGCCAGCAGCTCGAGCGGGGGGACCAGCTACGAGCAGTACTTC. Translation gives CASSSSGGTSYEQYF.

CDR3 DNA: TGTGCCAGCAGCTTACCGGGACTAGCGGGAGAGGAGACCCAGTACTTC. Translating it yields CASSLPGLAGEETQYF. This chain uses TRBV5-4 with TRBJ2-5, with 14 nucleotides matching TRBD2. V was clipped by 2 bases and J by 5 bases; unmatched bases: 5. The CDR3 is 16 residues long. CDR1 is SGHNT, CDR2 YYREEE, per germline (reference sequence).

This chain links TRBV14 with TRBJ2-2; 7 bases are shared with TRBD2. The V gene's germline CDR1 is SGHDN and CDR2 FVKESK. The CDR3 is 18 residues long. With V trimmed by 2 bases and J by 4 bases, 13 bases remained unmatched. CDR3 nucleotides: TGTGCCAGCAGCCAATCTCTCTTGCGGGAGAGGGGCACCGGGGAGCTGTTTTTT. It encodes CASSQSLLRERGTGELFF.

The chain is built from TRBV29-1 and TRBJ2-5, with 8 positions matching TRBD1. Germline values: CDR1 SQVTM, CDR2 ANQGSEA. This CDR3 is built from 15 residues. The ends lost 3 bases at V and 4 bases at J; junction bases unmatched: 10. The CDR3 is CSVETTGEEVETQYF. The CDR3 nucleotides read TGCAGCGTTGAGACGACAGGGGAGGAGGTAGAGACCCAGTACTTC. Together with reference TRBV29-1 and TRBJ2-5, the CDR3 gives the full variable domain: SAVISQKPSRDICQRGTSLTIQCQVDSQVTMMFWYRQQPGQSLTLIATANQGSEATYESGFVIDKFPISRPNLTFSTLTVSNMSPEDSSIYLCSVETTGEEVETQYFGPGTRLLVL.

The chain couples TRBV27 to TRBJ1-5; 7 bases agree with TRBD1. Unmatched junction bases numbered 6, after V lost 6 bases and J lost 4 bases. This CDR3 has 14 amino acids. CDR1 and CDR2 (germline): MNHEY, SMNVEV (reference sequence). The CDR3 sequence: CASSPDRENQPQHF. CDR3 DNA: TGTGCCAGCAGCCCAGACAGGGAGAATCAGCCCCAGCATTTT.

The V gene is TRBV4-3, the J gene TRBJ2-3; 12 bases align to TRBD2. Germline assignment: CDR1 LGHNA and CDR2 YSLEER. The ends lost 2 bases at V and 6 bases at J; junction bases unmatched: 6. The CDR3 consists of 16 residues. In DNA, the CDR3 is TGCGCCAGCAGCCAATTGTCGCTAGCGGGAGGGGATACGCAGTATTTT. Translated: CASSQLSLAGGDTQYF.

The genes are TRBV5-6 and TRBJ2-7, with a possible D match to TRBD2 (5 bases). V was clipped by 2 bases and J by 2 bases, with 11 bases between them. Germline V gene sequence: CDR1 SGHDT, CDR2 YYEEEE. CDR3 length equals 14 residues. For the CDR3, the DNA is TGTGCCAGCAGCTTCGGAAGCGGCGCCTACGAGCAGTACTTC. Its translation is CASSFGSGAYEQYF.

The chain combines TRBV27 with TRBJ2-7; tentative D call: TRBD2 (5 bases). The length of the CDR3 is 13 residues. Trimming shortened V by 6 bases and J by 0 bases, and 9 bases separated the two germline ends. Germline V lookup: CDR1 MNHEY, CDR2 SMNVEV (reference sequence). The CDR3 loop is CASRPGYSYEQYF. The CDR3 DNA is TGTGCCAGCAGACCGGGATACTCCTACGAGCAGTACTTC.

This rearrangement joins TRBV29-1 to TRBJ2-7; 11 bases are shared with TRBD2. Germline CDR1 is SQVTM and CDR2 is ANQGSEA. The CDR3 has 14 amino acids. V was pared by 6 bases and J by 2 bases, with 6 bases of the junction left unmatched. The CDR3, as DNA: TGCAGCGTCCATGGGACTAGCGGTACCTACGAGCAGTACTTC. Translation: CSVHGTSGTYEQYF.

In this sample, this clone turned up once. The genes are TRBV4-3 and TRBJ2-7; TRBD2 matches at 7 bases. Germline V CDR1 and CDR2: LGHNA, YSLEER. This CDR3 comprises 14 residues. With 2 bases clipped from V and 10 bases from J, the junction kept 11 bases outside the gene matches. CDR3 region: CASSQHTSAVPQYF. CDR3 in DNA: TGCGCCAGCAGCCAACACACTAGCGCGGTGCCTCAGTACTTC.

The V gene is TRBV19, the J gene TRBJ2-3, with 8 positions matching TRBD1. This CDR3 is 15 amino acids long. Looked up from germline, CDR1 is LNHDA and CDR2 is SQIVND (reference sequence). Trimming cost V 6 bases and J 2 bases; bases outside gene matches: 7. The CDR3 nucleotides read TGTGCCAGTAGATTAGGGACAGGACTCACAGATACGCAGTATTTT. Translating it yields CASRLGTGLTDTQYF.

This chain links TRBV5-1 with TRBJ2-7; 7 bases align to TRBD2. This CDR3 has 14 amino acids. Germline V gene data show CDR1 as SGHRS and CDR2 as YFSETQ. Trimming removed 0 bases from V and 3 bases from J; junction bases left unmatched: 3. CDR3 DNA: TGCGCCAGCAGCTTGGAGAGCGGGATCTACGAGCAGTACTTC. Translated: CASSLESGIYEQYF. The full variable domain, its missing parts supplied by reference TRBV5-1 and TRBJ2-7, is KAGVTQTPRYLIKTRGQQVTLSCSPISGHRSVSWYQQTPGQGLQFLFEYFSETQRNKGNFPGRFSGRQFSNSRSEMNVSTLELGDSALYLCASSLESGIYEQYFGPGTRLTVT.

V and J are TRBV11-2 and TRBJ2-7; perhaps TRBD2 as D (6 bases). The germline V and J ends were trimmed by 5 bases and 7 bases, with 15 bases remaining between them. Germline V CDR1 and CDR2: SGHAT, FQNNGV. There are 13 residues in the CDR3. CDR3 sequence reads: CASSPSGVGEQYF. The CDR3 coding sequence is TGTGCCAGCAGCCCGTCGGGAGTGGGAGAGCAGTACTTC.

The chain uses TRBV5-4 and TRBJ1-1; D is possibly TRBD1 (5 bases). Per germline, CDR1 SGHNT and CDR2 YYREEE (reference sequence). Between the trimmed V and J ends, which lost 0 bases and 0 bases, there was a span of 15 bases. The CDR3 extends over 17 amino acids. The CDR3 reads CASSLAGLGLMNTEAFF. In DNA form, the CDR3 reads TGTGCCAGCAGCTTGGCAGGGCTCGGCCTTATGAACACTGAAGCTTTCTTT.

The chain is built from TRBV5-6 and TRBJ2-3, with 12 bases lining up with TRBD2. Germline V CDR1 and CDR2: SGHDT, YYEEEE. Trimming cost V 6 bases and J 6 bases; bases outside gene matches: 11. CDR3 size: 16 residues. Written as DNA, the CDR3 is TGTGCCAGCACTCTGTGGGCTAGCGGGAGGGTGGATACGCAGTATTTT. Protein sequence: CASTLWASGRVDTQYF.

This chain connects TRBV9 to TRBJ2-1; D perhaps matches TRBD2 (5 bases). The V and J ends lost 3 bases and 10 bases respectively, with 11 bases between them. In germline, CDR1 is SGDLS, CDR2 YYNGEE. This CDR3 contains 12 residues. The CDR3 coding sequence is TGTGCCAGCAGCGGAGGACTTGGGGAGCAGTTCTTC. Encoded protein: CASSGGLGEQFF.

The rearrangement joins TRBV27 to TRBJ2-6; no firm D call. Per germline, CDR1 MNHEY and CDR2 SMNVEV (reference sequence). Trimming removed 5 bases at V and 1 base at J, with 6 bases between. The CDR3 totals 14 residues. The CDR3 DNA reads TGTGCCAGCAGTCGAGAATCTGGGGCCAACGTCCTGACTTTC. It specifies CASSRESGANVLTF. Full variable domain (outside the CDR3, taken from reference TRBV27 and TRBJ2-6): EAQVTQNPRYLITVTGKKLTVTCSQNMNHEYMSWYRQDPGLGLRQIYYSMNVEVTDKGDVPEGYKVSRKEKRNFPLILESPSPNQTSLYFCASSRESGANVLTFGAGSRLTVL.

This clone was counted once. The chain couples TRBV29-1 to TRBJ2-1; 15 positions match TRBD2. The ends lost 5 bases at V and 4 bases at J; junction bases unmatched: 9. Germline CDR1 and CDR2: SQVTM and ANQGSEA. CDR3 length equals 17 residues. The CDR3: CSVTGLAGGGVYNEQFF. In DNA, the CDR3 is TGCAGCGTTACGGGACTAGCGGGAGGAGGGGTTTACAATGAGCAGTTCTTC.

The V gene is TRBV7-9, the J gene TRBJ2-1; the match to TRBD2 covers 7 bases. CDR1 and CDR2 (germline): SEHNR, FQNEAQ (reference sequence). The J segment lost 6 bases and the V segment lost 4 bases, leaving 3 bases of the junction unmatched. This CDR3 comprises 13 residues. The CDR3 is CASSYRTSNEQFF. CDR3 DNA: TGTGCCAGCAGCTACCGGACTAGCAATGAGCAGTTCTTC.